The rows below give T cell receptor beta chains drawn from one sample of a study of cytomegalovirus exposure and HLA in healthy donors. TCRdb keeps only in-frame clones here, not all; method: immunoSEQ multiplex PCR. The profile covers 120,000 or so clones, with about 68% appearing a single time and 11% taken by the ten largest. Sequencing was done on a sample of PBMCs. Receptors were obtained from a woman between 45 and 65 years old in good health and CMV-seropositive. Each CDR3 is given with its conserved first and last residue.

CDR3aa,j_gene,v_gene
CSVEARGFGTF,TRBJ1-2,TRBV29-1
CASRVDTPITEAFF,TRBJ1-1,TRBV10-2
CAWMTPGGSYEQYF,TRBJ2-7,TRBV30
CASSEITSGVEQFF,TRBJ2-1,TRBV7-9
CASSSPTGATGGYTF,TRBJ1-2,TRBV27
CASSLPLHDRNEQFF,TRBJ2-1,TRBV5-1
CASSPSGSTEGYTF,TRBJ1-2,TRBV7-9
CASSLDPSSYEQYF,TRBJ2-7,TRBV7-9
CASSGESGELREKLFF,TRBJ1-4,TRBV13
CASSPGGQDYGYTF,TRBJ1-2,TRBV7-2
CASRGRRGGAYEQYF,TRBJ2-7,TRBV28
CATSRDPPGGEDTQYF,TRBJ2-3,TRBV15
CASSLEGAGANEKLFF,TRBJ1-4,TRBV5-1
CASSQETVLQETQYF,TRBJ2-5,TRBV4-1
CASGGQGSVVNGYTF,TRBJ1-2,TRBV5-1
CASSPDQGNTEAFF,TRBJ1-1,TRBV5-1
CASSPTGWNTEAFF,TRBJ1-1,TRBV4-3
CAWSITTGNEKLFF,TRBJ1-4,TRBV30
CASSPLEGAQETQYF,TRBJ2-5,TRBV18
CASSQETGGPLNIQYF,TRBJ2-4,TRBV4-3
CASGLGGDEQYF,TRBJ2-7,TRBV7-2
CAWSMVGGGETQYF,TRBJ2-5,TRBV30
CASSTGQGPPGELFF,TRBJ2-2,TRBV28
CASSVDGVNTEAFF,TRBJ1-1,TRBV9
CASSLPDSRTDTQYF,TRBJ2-3,TRBV5-1
CASSFALAGVETQYF,TRBJ2-5,TRBV5-4
CASSLTGNQPQHF,TRBJ1-5,TRBV7-2
CAWNFQGIGNTIYF,TRBJ1-3,TRBV30
CASSLEAGGNTIYF,TRBJ1-3,TRBV11-2
CASSPRTGGNTIYF,TRBJ1-3,TRBV7-2
CASSRWTGLGFEQYF,TRBJ2-7,TRBV14
CASRQTPSNEKLFF,TRBJ1-4,TRBV6-5
CASSAVTNEKLFF,TRBJ1-4,TRBV6-1
CASSLSGMNTEAFF,TRBJ1-1,TRBV7-6
CASQGARIGVEQFF,TRBJ2-1,TRBV6-5
CASSRDRGNTEAFF,TRBJ1-1,TRBV27
CASSIAGGAQGAFF,TRBJ1-1,TRBV19